Presented here are 18 T cell receptor beta chains from one specimen sequenced in a study of cytomegalovirus exposure and HLA in healthy donors. The primer mix had 60 Vbeta and 13 Jbeta primers. The repertoire was sequenced with immunoSEQ multiplex PCR; TCRdb's copy has only in-frame clones and lacks some. This table holds a few hundred thousand clones, roughly 89% found once. Material: PBMCs. The receptors shown here come from a young woman in good health and CMV-seronegative.

The chain couples TRBV2 to TRBJ1-5; a possible D gene is TRBD1 (5 bases). CDR3 length: 17 amino acids. V was trimmed by 1 base and J by 0 bases, leaving 13 bases between them. CDR1 and CDR2 (germline): SNHLY, FYNNEI. The CDR3 here is CASSEGGRWVSNQPQHF. CDR3 DNA: TGTGCCAGCAGTGAAGGGGGCAGGTGGGTTAGCAATCAGCCCCAGCATTTT.

V usage is TRBV5-1 and J usage is TRBJ2-1; a weak D match, TRBD2 (5 bases). V shed 1 base and J shed 1 base, with 9 bases lying between them. CDR1 is SGHRS and CDR2 is YFSETQ in the germline V gene. CDR3 size: 15 residues. The CDR3, as DNA: TGCGCCAGCAGCTTGTCACTAGTTTCCTACAATGAGCAGTTCTTC. This codes for CASSLSLVSYNEQFF.

As concerns this clone: Germline and junction disagree at one end, which may indicate a read error. The V gene is TRBV19, the J gene TRBJ2-7; TRBD2 aligns across 10 bases. The CDR3 contains 15 residues. Germline V gene lookup returns CDR1 LNHDA and CDR2 SQIVND (reference sequence). CDR3 residues: CASSLELAGFYEQYF. The DNA of the CDR3 is TGTGCCAGTAGTTTAGAACTAGCGGGGTTCTACGAGCAGTACTTC.

This clone was observed a single time. The genes are TRBV10-3 and TRBJ2-7, with D possibly matching TRBD1 (5 bases). Deletions cut 7 bases from V and 0 bases from J, with 13 bases between. The CDR3 is 14 residues long. Germline V lookup: CDR1 ENHRY, CDR2 SYGVKD. The CDR3 spells CAIMVEQASYEQYF. The DNA of the CDR3 is TGTGCCATCATGGTGGAACAGGCCTCCTACGAGCAGTACTTC.

The chain uses TRBV7-2 and TRBJ1-1; TRBD1 matches at 7 bases. The V and J ends lost 0 bases and 7 bases, in that order; junction bases with no gene match: 5. The CDR3 sequence is 14 residues long. Germline V gene sequence: CDR1 SGHTA, CDR2 FQGNSA. CDR3 region: CASSLAGGRSEAFF. CDR3 in DNA: TGTGCCAGCAGCTTAGCAGGGGGCAGGAGTGAAGCTTTCTTT. Complete variable domain (other parts from reference TRBV7-2 and TRBJ1-1): GAGVSQSPSNKVTEKGKDVELRCDPISGHTALYWYRQSLGQGLEFLIYFQGNSAPDKSGLPSDRFSAERTGGSVSTLTIQRTQQEDSAVYLCASSLAGGRSEAFFGQGTRLTVV.

The chain combines TRBV10-3 with TRBJ2-1, with D possibly matching TRBD1 (6 bases). The CDR3 contains 12 residues. The germline V gene has CDR1 ENHRY and CDR2 SYGVKD. The ends were cut back, 9 bases at V and 3 bases at J, with 9 bases in the middle. As DNA, the CDR3 is TGTGCCATTAAGACAGGCTACAATGAGCAGTTCTTC. This translates into CAIKTGYNEQFF.

The V gene is TRBV12-5, the J gene TRBJ1-1, with D unresolved. The ends were cut back, 6 bases at V and 1 base at J, with 9 bases in the middle. This CDR3 has 13 amino acids. Looked up from germline, CDR1 is LGHNT and CDR2 is FRNRAP. The DNA of the CDR3 is TGTGCTAGTGGCTACGTCGGGAACACTGAAGCTTTCTTT. It yields the protein CASGYVGNTEAFF.

The chain couples TRBV11-1 to TRBJ2-3, with a possible D match to TRBD1 (6 bases). Germline CDR1 is SGHAT and CDR2 is FQDESV (reference sequence). V was pared by 3 bases and J by 1 base, with 11 bases between. This CDR3 contains 15 residues. The CDR3 protein is CASSFGQLGTDTQYF. In nucleotides, the CDR3 is TGTGCCAGCAGCTTCGGACAGCTGGGCACAGATACGCAGTATTTT.

A few counts support this clone. The chain uses TRBV19 and TRBJ1-6, with D possibly TRBD1 on 5 matching bases. The V end was cut by 5 bases, the J end by 7 bases, with 15 bases between. Per germline, CDR1 LNHDA and CDR2 SQIVND (reference sequence). This CDR3 has 15 residues. The CDR3 sequence is CASSARTPGNSPLHF. In DNA form, the CDR3 reads TGTGCCAGTAGTGCCCGGACACCCGGGAATTCACCCCTCCACTTT.

The V and J genes are TRBV15 and TRBJ1-1, with 7 bases fitting TRBD1. Germline V gene lookup returns CDR1 LNHNV and CDR2 YYDKDF (reference sequence). V gave up 5 bases and J gave up 1 base; unmatched junction bases: 7. The CDR3 has 15 residues. CDR3 coding DNA: TGTGCCACCAGCGGACGAGACAGGGAGAACACTGAAGCTTTCTTT. Its translation is CATSGRDRENTEAFF.

The chain has TRBV19 and TRBJ1-5; no firm D call. V dropped 8 bases and J dropped 2 bases, with 10 bases sitting between them. This CDR3 is 13 amino acids long. The germline CDR1 and CDR2 sequences are LNHDA and SQIVND (reference sequence). CDR3 nucleotide sequence: TGTGCCAGTGACTCTTTAGGCAATCAGCCCCAGCATTTT. Translated, it gives CASDSLGNQPQHF.

The chain joins TRBV2 to TRBJ2-1, with 7 bases lining up with TRBD1. This CDR3 has 13 amino acids. The germline V gene has CDR1 SNHLY and CDR2 FYNNEI. The CDR3 nucleotides are TGTACACTACAGGGGTCCCTAGGGGATGAGCAGTTCTTC. This gives the protein CTLQGSLGDEQFF.

This clone was seen a single time. The V gene is TRBV9, the J gene TRBJ2-1, with 7 bases aligning to TRBD2. V lost 3 bases and J lost 5; bases outside the gene matches: 14. Germline V CDR1 and CDR2: SGDLS, YYNGEE. The CDR3 extends over 17 amino acids. DNA of the CDR3: TGTGCCAGCAGCGCCCCTAATCCGGGGGGATACAACAATGAGCAGTTCTTC. Translation gives CASSAPNPGGYNNEQFF.

J is TRBJ2-1 and V is TRBV19; D might be TRBD1 (6 bases). The V gene lost 5 bases and the J gene lost 0 bases, with 14 bases spanning the gap. The CDR3 totals 16 residues. Per the germline V gene, CDR1 is LNHDA and CDR2 is SQIVND (reference sequence). The CDR3 loop reads CASSPRQVFSYNEQFF. In nucleotides, the CDR3 is TGTGCCAGTAGTCCACGACAGGTATTCTCCTACAATGAGCAGTTCTTC.

This clone was counted between two and nine times. The V and J genes are TRBV10-3 and TRBJ2-3; 7 bases map to TRBD2. The J segment lost 2 bases and the V segment lost 4 bases, leaving 15 bases of the junction unmatched. This CDR3 region has 18 residues. Looked up from germline, CDR1 is ENHRY and CDR2 is SYGVKD. The CDR3 DNA follows: TGTGCCATCAGTGTTCCGGTTGGGGGAGGGGATCCCACAGATACGCAGTATTTT. The encoded protein is CAISVPVGGGDPTDTQYF.

Comment on this clone: Distinct nucleotide sequences in the sample also encode this CDR3. The genes are TRBV14 and TRBJ2-7, with no clear D. The V end was cut by 1 base, the J end by 1 base, with 8 bases between. Germline CDR1 is SGHDN and CDR2 is FVKESK. CDR3 length: 14 amino acids. The chain's CDR3 is CASSQGGSSYEQYF. The CDR3 nucleotides are TGTGCCAGCAGCCAAGGTGGCTCTTCCTACGAGCAGTACTTC.

This CDR3 is CASGFRKRDYLTDTQYF. The CDR3 DNA reads TGTGCTAGTGGTTTTCGTAAACGGGACTACCTCACAGATACGCAGTATTTT. The genes are TRBV12-5 and TRBJ2-3; 7 nucleotides match TRBD2. Per germline, CDR1 LGHNT and CDR2 FRNRAP. V lost 3 bases, J lost 2 bases, and 11 bases stayed unmatched. The CDR3 is 17 amino acids.

The chain is built from TRBV30 and TRBJ1-2; D perhaps matches TRBD1 (6 bases). CDR3 length equals 11 residues. In germline, CDR1 is GTSNPN, CDR2 SVGIG (reference sequence). V was clipped by 8 bases and J by 4 bases, with 11 bases between them. The CDR3 sequence: CAGWDIYGYTF. Here the CDR3 DNA reads TGTGCCGGGTGGGACATCTATGGCTACACCTTC. Combining the CDR3 with reference TRBV30 and TRBJ1-2 gives the whole variable domain SQTIHQWPATLVQPVGSPLSLECTVEGTSNPNLYWYRQAAGRGLQLLFYSVGIGQISSEVPQNLSASRPQDRQFILSSKKLLLSDSGFYLCAGWDIYGYTFGSGTRLTVV.